This record looks at one T cell receptor (beta chain) sequence and its context. This specimen comes from a study of blood T cell repertoires in COVID-19. Assay: immunoSEQ multiplex PCR; the TCRdb copy retains only in-frame clones and omits some. The sample has more than 150,000 clones; around nine tenths are singletons. Deletions cut 4 bases from V and 7 bases from J, with 14 bases between. CDR1 SEHNR and CDR2 FQNEAQ come from the germline V gene (reference sequence). The CDR3 spans 13 residues. Sequenced: peripheral blood. J is TRBJ2-7 and V is TRBV7-9; D may be TRBD1 (5 bases). The source is a woman aged 18-29 years who had recovered from COVID-19. The CDR3 DNA is TGTGCCAGCAGCTACCCACCCCCAGGGGAGCAGTACTTC. The encoded protein is CASSYPPPGEQYF.